A single sample gave rise to the 17 T cell receptor beta chains below, sequenced in a study of cytomegalovirus exposure and HLA in healthy donors. Amplification used 60 Vbeta primers and 13 Jbeta primers. Only in-frame clones appear in the TCRdb table, and some are missing; sequencing was by immunoSEQ multiplex PCR. Found here are 140,000 or so clones, about three quarters of them singletons; the top ten hold 1.5% to 2%. The sample was PBMCs. The receptors were sampled from a woman aged 25 to 45 in good health and CMV-seronegative.

This clone was recorded once. The J gene is TRBJ1-4, the V gene TRBV11-2, with TRBD1 as a possible D gene (6 bases). V was cut by 7 bases and J by 6 bases, with 15 bases left in between. Germline CDR1 reads SGHAT; CDR2 reads FQNNGV. This CDR3 has 14 amino acids. The CDR3 bases are TGTGCCAGCAACGACGGGACATTTGATGAAAAACTGTTTTTT. It is translated as CASNDGTFDEKLFF.

The J gene is TRBJ1-1, the V gene TRBV30, with 9 nucleotides matching TRBD1. The junction had 2 bases not matched to a gene; V was cut back by 1 base and J by 5 bases. The CDR3 runs to 13 residues. CDR1 is GTSNPN and CDR2 is SVGIG in the germline V gene (reference sequence). CDR3 in DNA: TGTGCCTGGAGTGGACAGGGGGGGACTGAAGCTTTCTTT. Encoded protein: CAWSGQGGTEAFF.

For the CDR3, the DNA is TGTGCCAGCAGCCAAGAGTCGGGACACATATTGTTTGAGCAGTTCTTC. Its translation: CASSQESGHILFEQFF. The V and J genes are TRBV4-2 and TRBJ2-1, with a weak D call TRBD1 (6 bases). The V end lost 0 bases, the J end lost 9 bases, and 18 bases lay between the germline ends. Germline CDR1 LGHNA, CDR2 YNFKEQ. This CDR3 has 16 residues.

The chain links TRBV10-3 to TRBJ2-7, with 8 bases matching TRBD1. The CDR3 extends over 13 amino acids. The trim removed 2 bases at V and 8 bases at J, leaving 5 bases unmatched. Germline lookup yields CDR1 ENHRY and CDR2 SYGVKD. This CDR3 is CAISEEAGGQQYV. Written as DNA, the CDR3 is TGTGCCATCAGTGAGGAGGCAGGGGGCCAGCAGTACGTC.

The gene calls are TRBV5-1 and TRBJ2-7, with TRBD2 matching over 10 bases. CDR1 is SGHRS, CDR2 YFSETQ, per germline. The CDR3 runs to 16 residues. The J segment lost 3 bases and the V segment lost 0 bases, leaving 6 bases of the junction unmatched. CDR3 amino acids: CASSLVLAGVHYEQYF. The CDR3 DNA follows: TGCGCCAGCAGCTTGGTTCTAGCGGGGGTTCACTACGAGCAGTACTTC.

The chain recombines TRBV6-1 with TRBJ1-2; TRBD1 agrees at 8 bases. Germline V gene sequence: CDR1 MNHNS, CDR2 SASEGT. This CDR3 contains 14 residues. The junction had 5 bases not matched to a gene; V was cut back by 5 bases and J by 3 bases. CDR3 loop: CASSQRDRYYGYTF. The CDR3 coding sequence is TGTGCCAGCAGTCAACGGGACAGGTACTATGGCTACACCTTC.

Only one count was recorded for this clone. The V gene is TRBV28, the J gene TRBJ2-1, with 15 bases aligning to TRBD2. J lost 6 bases, V lost 6 bases, and 3 bases had no gene match. Germline CDR1 is MDHEN and CDR2 is SYDVKM. The CDR3 runs 15 residues. The CDR3 DNA reads TGTGCCAGCAGGTCGGGACTAGCGGGAGGCAATGAGCAGTTCTTC. Translating gives CASRSGLAGGNEQFF.

The chain uses TRBV5-1 and TRBJ2-3; unclear D gene. V lost 3 bases, J lost 5 bases, and 19 bases lay in between. CDR1 and CDR2 (germline): SGHRS, YFSETQ. The CDR3 has 16 residues. The CDR3 sequence is CASSSSLGPTVDTQYF. In nucleotides, the CDR3 is TGCGCCAGCAGCTCTAGTCTCGGCCCCACGGTAGATACGCAGTATTTT. Filled out from reference TRBV5-1 and TRBJ2-3, the complete variable domain reads KAGVTQTPRYLIKTRGQQVTLSCSPISGHRSVSWYQQTPGQGLQFLFEYFSETQRNKGNFPGRFSGRQFSNSRSEMNVSTLELGDSALYLCASSSSLGPTVDTQYFGPGTRLTVL.

This chain connects TRBV9 to TRBJ2-3; 10 bases are a match to TRBD1. V dropped 0 bases and J dropped 2; count of bases not matched to a gene: 6. The CDR3 covers 17 residues. CDR1 SGDLS and CDR2 YYNGEE come from the germline V gene. The CDR3 nucleotides are TGTGCCAGCAGCGTAGCTGGGACAGGGGACTACACAGATACGCAGTATTTT. Protein product: CASSVAGTGDYTDTQYF.

J is TRBJ1-2 and V is TRBV19; D uncertain. Between the trimmed V and J ends, which lost 6 bases and 3 bases, there was a span of 11 bases. Germline V gives CDR1 LNHDA, CDR2 SQIVND (reference sequence). The CDR3 covers 13 residues. CDR3 loop: CASRPTPYYGYTF. CDR3 in DNA: TGTGCCAGTAGGCCGACACCTTACTATGGCTACACCTTC.

This chain joins TRBV2 and TRBJ2-2, with 7 bases identical to TRBD1. The CDR3 has 16 residues. Germline CDR1 and CDR2: SNHLY and FYNNEI. Trimming at V came to 6 bases and at J to 2 bases, leaving 9 bases not matched to a gene. DNA of the CDR3: TGTGCCAGCAGACGACAGGGTCTCTTTAACACCGGGGAGCTGTTTTTT. This translates into CASRRQGLFNTGELFF.

The CDR3 region has the DNA TGTGCCAGCAGCGAAACAGGGACCCACACTGAAGCTTTCTTT. This encodes CASSETGTHTEAFF. The V gene is TRBV9, the J gene TRBJ1-1; tentatively, D is TRBD1 (6 bases). Per the germline V gene, CDR1 is SGDLS and CDR2 is YYNGEE. V dropped 3 bases and J dropped 3 bases, with 12 bases sitting between them. This CDR3 contains 14 residues.

A few counts support this clone. V usage is TRBV5-6 and J usage is TRBJ1-6, with 7 bases aligning to TRBD1. The V and J ends lost 4 bases and 8 bases, in that order; junction bases with no gene match: 9. This CDR3 contains 15 residues. Germline CDR1 and CDR2: SGHDT and YYEEEE. In DNA, the CDR3 is TGTGCCAGCAGCGGGGAGACAGGGTGGGATTCACCCCTCCACTTT. This codes for CASSGETGWDSPLHF.

This chain uses TRBV18 with TRBJ1-2, with TRBD1 identical over 9 bases. Germline-derived CDR1 and CDR2 are KGHSH and LQKENI. V gave up 4 bases and J gave up 4 bases; unmatched junction bases: 7. The CDR3 totals 15 residues. The CDR3 is CASSLSGTGFYGYTF. In DNA form, the CDR3 reads TGTGCCAGCTCACTTAGCGGGACAGGGTTCTATGGCTACACCTTC. Full variable domain (outside the CDR3, taken from reference TRBV18 and TRBJ1-2): NAGVMQNPRHLVRRRGQEARLRCSPMKGHSHVYWYRQLPEEGLKFMVYLQKENIIDESGMPKERFSAEFPKEGPSILRIQQVVRGDSAAYFCASSLSGTGFYGYTFGSGTRLTVV.

This clone has just a few counts. The chain uses TRBV29-1 and TRBJ2-5; possibly TRBD1 for D (5 bases). Germline CDR1 is SQVTM and CDR2 is ANQGSEA. The CDR3 length is 16 residues. Trimming cost V 6 bases and J 1 base, with 21 bases left between them. In nucleotides, the CDR3 is TGCAGCGTCGGAGCCACAGGAACAGGACCCCAAGAGACCCAGTACTTC. This encodes CSVGATGTGPQETQYF.

In its sample, this clone was seen a few times. CDR3: CASSLFSPRVVGTEAFF. CDR3 sequence (DNA): TGTGCCAGCAGTTTATTTAGCCCCAGGGTAGTAGGCACTGAAGCTTTCTTT. J is TRBJ1-1 and V is TRBV28, with a possible D match to TRBD1 (5 bases). CDR1 is MDHEN, CDR2 SYDVKM, per germline. Trimming stripped 1 base from V and 4 bases from J, with 19 bases between. The CDR3 is 17 residues long. The full variable domain, with the rest looked up from reference TRBV28 and TRBJ1-1, is DVKVTQSSRYLVKRTGEKVFLECVQDMDHENMFWYRQDPGLGLRLIYFSYDVKMKEKGDIPEGYSVSREKKERFSLILESASTNQTSMYLCASSLFSPRVVGTEAFFGQGTRLTVV.

This clone has a handful of counts. The chain uses TRBV6-1 and TRBJ2-1, with 10 bases that match TRBD2. Per the germline V gene, CDR1 is MNHNS and CDR2 is SASEGT. The length of the CDR3 is 16 residues. The V gene end was trimmed by 4 bases and the J gene end by 10 bases; junction bases not matched to a gene: 13. This chain's CDR3 is CASSGQLAGAGREQFF. CDR3 in DNA: TGTGCCAGCAGTGGCCAGCTAGCGGGAGCGGGTCGGGAGCAGTTCTTC.